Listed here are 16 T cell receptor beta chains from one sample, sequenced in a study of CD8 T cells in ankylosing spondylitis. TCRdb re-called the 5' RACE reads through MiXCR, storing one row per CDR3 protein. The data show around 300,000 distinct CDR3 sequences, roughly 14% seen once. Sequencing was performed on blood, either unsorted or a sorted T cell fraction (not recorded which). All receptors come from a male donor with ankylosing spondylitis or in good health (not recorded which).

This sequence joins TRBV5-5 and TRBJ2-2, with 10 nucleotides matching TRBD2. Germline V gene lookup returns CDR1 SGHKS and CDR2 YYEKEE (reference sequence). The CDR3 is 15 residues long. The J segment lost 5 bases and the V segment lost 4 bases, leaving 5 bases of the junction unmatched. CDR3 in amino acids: CASSPLAGTTGELFF. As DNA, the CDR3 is TGTGCCAGCAGCCCACTAGCGGGGACAACCGGGGAGCTGTTTTTT.

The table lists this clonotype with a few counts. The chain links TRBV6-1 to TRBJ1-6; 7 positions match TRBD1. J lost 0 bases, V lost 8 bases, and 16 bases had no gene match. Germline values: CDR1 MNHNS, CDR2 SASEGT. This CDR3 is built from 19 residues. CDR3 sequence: CASRPQGSVKSSYNSPLHF. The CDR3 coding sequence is TGTGCCAGCCGCCCACAGGGGAGTGTTAAAAGCTCCTATAATTCACCCCTCCACTTT.

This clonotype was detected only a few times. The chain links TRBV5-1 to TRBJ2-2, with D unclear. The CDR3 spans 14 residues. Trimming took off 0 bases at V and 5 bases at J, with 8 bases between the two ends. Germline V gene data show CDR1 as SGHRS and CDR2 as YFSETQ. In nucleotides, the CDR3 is TGCGCCAGCAGCTTGGCTGGAGAAACCGGGGAGCTGTTTTTT. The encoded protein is CASSLAGETGELFF.

The CDR3 protein is CASSLARSRALSTDTQYF. The CDR3 nucleotides are TGTGCCAGCAGTTTAGCCCGCAGCAGGGCATTGAGCACAGATACGCAGTATTTT. V is TRBV12-3 or TRBV12-4 and J is TRBJ2-3; D perhaps matches TRBD1 (5 bases). The CDR3 is 18 amino acids. The V gene lost 0 bases and the J gene lost 0 bases, with 16 bases spanning the gap.

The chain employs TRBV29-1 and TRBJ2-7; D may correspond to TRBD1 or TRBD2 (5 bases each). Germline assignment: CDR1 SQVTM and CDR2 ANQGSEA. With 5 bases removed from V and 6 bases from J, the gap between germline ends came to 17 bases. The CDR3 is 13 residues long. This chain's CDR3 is CSVSSGPLREQYF. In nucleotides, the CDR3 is TGCAGCGTTTCCTCGGGGCCCCTTCGCGAGCAGTACTTC.

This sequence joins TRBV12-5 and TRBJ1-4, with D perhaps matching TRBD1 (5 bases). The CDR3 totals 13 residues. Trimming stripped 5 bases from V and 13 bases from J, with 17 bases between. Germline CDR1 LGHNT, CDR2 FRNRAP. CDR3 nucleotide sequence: TGTGCTAGTGGTCCCTCGGGGGAAACGGGACTGTTTTTT. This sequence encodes CASGPSGETGLFF.

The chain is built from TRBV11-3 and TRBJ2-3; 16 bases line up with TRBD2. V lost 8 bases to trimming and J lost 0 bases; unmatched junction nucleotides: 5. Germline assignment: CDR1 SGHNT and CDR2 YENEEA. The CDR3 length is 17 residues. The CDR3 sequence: CASCTGLAGGSTDTQYF. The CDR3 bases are TGTGCCAGCTGTACGGGACTAGCGGGGGGGAGCACAGATACGCAGTATTTT.

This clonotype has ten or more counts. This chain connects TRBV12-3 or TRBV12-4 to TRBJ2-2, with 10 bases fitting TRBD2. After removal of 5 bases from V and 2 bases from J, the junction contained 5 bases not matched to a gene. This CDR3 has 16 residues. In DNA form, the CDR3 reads TGTGCCAGCAGTCCCAGGACTAGCGGAAACACCGGGGAGCTGTTTTTT. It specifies CASSPRTSGNTGELFF.

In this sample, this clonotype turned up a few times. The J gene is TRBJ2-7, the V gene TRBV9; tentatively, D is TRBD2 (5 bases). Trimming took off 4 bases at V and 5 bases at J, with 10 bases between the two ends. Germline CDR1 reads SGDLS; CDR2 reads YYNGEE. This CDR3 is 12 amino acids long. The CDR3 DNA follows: TGTGCCAGCAGCAGAGACGGGAACGAGCAGTACTTC. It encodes CASSRDGNEQYF.

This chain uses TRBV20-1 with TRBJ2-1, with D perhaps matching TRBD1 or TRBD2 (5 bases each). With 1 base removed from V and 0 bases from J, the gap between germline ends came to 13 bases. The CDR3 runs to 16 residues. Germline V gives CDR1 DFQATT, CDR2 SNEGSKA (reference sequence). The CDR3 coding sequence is TGCAGTGCTAGAGCGACCCCGGGGCCCTCCTACAATGAGCAGTTCTTC. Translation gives CSARATPGPSYNEQFF.

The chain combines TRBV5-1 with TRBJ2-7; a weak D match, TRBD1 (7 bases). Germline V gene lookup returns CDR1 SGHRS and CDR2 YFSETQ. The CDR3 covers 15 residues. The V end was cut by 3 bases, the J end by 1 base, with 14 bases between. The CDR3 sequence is CASSWGDSRSYEQYF. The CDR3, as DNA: TGCGCCAGCAGCTGGGGGGACAGTCGTTCCTACGAGCAGTACTTC.

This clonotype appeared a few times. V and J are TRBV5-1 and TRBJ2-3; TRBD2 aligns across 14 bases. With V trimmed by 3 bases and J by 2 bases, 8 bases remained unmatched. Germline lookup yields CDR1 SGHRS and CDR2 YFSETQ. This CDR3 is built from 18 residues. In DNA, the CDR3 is TGCGCCAGCAGCTGGGGACTAGCGGGGGATCCAATCACAGATACGCAGTATTTT. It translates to CASSWGLAGDPITDTQYF. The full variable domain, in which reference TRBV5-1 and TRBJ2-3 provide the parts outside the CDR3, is KAGVTQTPRYLIKTRGQQVTLSCSPISGHRSVSWYQQTPGQGLQFLFEYFSETQRNKGNFPGRFSGRQFSNSRSEMNVSTLELGDSALYLCASSWGLAGDPITDTQYFGPGTRLTVL.

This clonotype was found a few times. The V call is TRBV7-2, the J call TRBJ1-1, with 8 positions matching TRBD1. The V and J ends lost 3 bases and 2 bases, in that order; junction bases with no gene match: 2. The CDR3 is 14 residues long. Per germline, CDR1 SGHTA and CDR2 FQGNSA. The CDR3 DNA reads TGTGCCAGCAGCTTCGGACAGGGAAACACTGAAGCTTTCTTT. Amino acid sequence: CASSFGQGNTEAFF. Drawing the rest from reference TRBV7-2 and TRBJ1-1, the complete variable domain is GAGVSQSPSNKVTEKGKDVELRCDPISGHTALYWYRQSLGQGLEFLIYFQGNSAPDKSGLPSDRFSAERTGGSVSTLTIQRTQQEDSAVYLCASSFGQGNTEAFFGQGTRLTVV.

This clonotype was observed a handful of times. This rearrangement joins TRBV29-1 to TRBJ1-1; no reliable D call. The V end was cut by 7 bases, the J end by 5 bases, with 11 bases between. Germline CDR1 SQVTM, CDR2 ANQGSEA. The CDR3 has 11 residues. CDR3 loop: CSARPATEAFF. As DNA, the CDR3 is TGCAGCGCCCGACCAGCGACTGAAGCTTTCTTT.

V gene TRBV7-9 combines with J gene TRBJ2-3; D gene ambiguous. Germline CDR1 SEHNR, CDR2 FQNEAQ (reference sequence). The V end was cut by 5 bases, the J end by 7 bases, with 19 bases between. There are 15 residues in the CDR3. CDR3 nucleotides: TGTGCCAGCAGCCCGCCGAGGACGGCCGAACATACGCAGTATTTT. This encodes CASSPPRTAEHTQYF. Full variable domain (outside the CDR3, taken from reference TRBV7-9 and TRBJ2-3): DTGVSQNPRHKITKRGQNVTFRCDPISEHNRLYWYRQTLGQGPEFLTYFQNEAQLEKSRLLSDRFSAERPKGSFSTLEIQRTEQGDSAMYLCASSPPRTAEHTQYFGPGTRLTVL.

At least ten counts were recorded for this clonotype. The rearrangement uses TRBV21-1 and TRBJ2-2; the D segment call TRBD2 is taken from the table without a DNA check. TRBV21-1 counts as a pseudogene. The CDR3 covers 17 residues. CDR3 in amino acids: CASTLWGGDQNTGELFF. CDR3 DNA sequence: TGTGCCAGCACCCTTTGGGGAGGGGACCAGAACACCGGGGAGCTGTTTTTT.